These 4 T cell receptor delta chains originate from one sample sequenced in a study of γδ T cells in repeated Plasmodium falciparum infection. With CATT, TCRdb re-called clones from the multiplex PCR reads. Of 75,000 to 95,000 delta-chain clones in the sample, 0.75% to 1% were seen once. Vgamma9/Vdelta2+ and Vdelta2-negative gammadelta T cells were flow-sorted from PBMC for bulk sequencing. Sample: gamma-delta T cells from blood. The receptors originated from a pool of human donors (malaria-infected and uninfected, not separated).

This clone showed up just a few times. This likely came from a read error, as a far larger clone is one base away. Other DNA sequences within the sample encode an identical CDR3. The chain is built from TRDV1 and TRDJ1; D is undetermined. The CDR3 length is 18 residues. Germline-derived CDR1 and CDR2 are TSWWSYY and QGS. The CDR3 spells CALGNPSRPPLDTDKLIF. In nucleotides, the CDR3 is TGTGCCCTTGGGAACCCGAGTCGCCCGCCCTTAGACACCGATAAACTCATCTTT.

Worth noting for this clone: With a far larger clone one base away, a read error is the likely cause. This chain's CDR3 is CACDPPRLCHGKEYALARILGIQSISSWDTRQMFF. In DNA form, the CDR3 reads TGTGCCTGTGACCCCCCGCGGTTGTGCCACGGCAAAGAATACGCCTTGGCCAGGATTCTGGGGATTCAATCCATTAGCTCCTGGGACACCCGACAGATGTTTTTC. The rearrangement joins TRDV2 to TRDJ3; tentative D call: TRDD3 (6 bases). As TCRdb names no J gene, one was assigned here on the basis of a DNA match to germline. V was shortened by 3 bases and J by 0 bases, with 65 bases between the two germline ends. Germline CDR1 GEAIGNYY, CDR2 EKD. CDR3 length: 35 residues.

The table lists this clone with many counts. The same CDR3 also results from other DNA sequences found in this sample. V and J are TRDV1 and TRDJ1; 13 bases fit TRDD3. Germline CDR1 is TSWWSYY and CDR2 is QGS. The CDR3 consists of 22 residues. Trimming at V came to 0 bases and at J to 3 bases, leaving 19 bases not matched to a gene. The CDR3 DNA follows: TGTGCTCTTGGGGAACTCCTTCCTACTAAGTACTGGGGGATACGAGGGGCCGATAAACTCATCTTT. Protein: CALGELLPTKYWGIRGADKLIF.

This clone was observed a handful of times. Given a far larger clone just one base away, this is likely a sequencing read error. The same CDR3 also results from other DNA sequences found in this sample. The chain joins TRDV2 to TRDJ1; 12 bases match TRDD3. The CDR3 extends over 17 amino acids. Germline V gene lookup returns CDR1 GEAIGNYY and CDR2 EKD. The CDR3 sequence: CACDTNLGDTTTDKLIF. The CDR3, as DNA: TGTGCTTGTGACACAAATCTGGGGGATACGACCACCGATAAACTCATCTTT.